The sequence of this TCR beta chain was determined in a study of shared clonotypes between healthy human individuals. Study-wide context: Per donor, three plates held CD4 naive cells, three held CD4 memory, two held CD8 naive and one held CD8 memory.

The deep-level immunoSEQ assay was used. Clones were read by immunoSEQ multiplex PCR, and TCRdb kept only the in-frame ones, dropping some. This table has some 1 million clones, roughly 75% appearing once. Germline CDR1 LNHDA, CDR2 SQIVND (reference sequence). The CDR3 length is 13 residues. Deletions cut 8 bases from V and 0 bases from J, with 8 bases between. Subsets obtained from CD4+ cells comprised CD45RA+ naive and CD45RA-negative memory cells. The gene calls are TRBV19 and TRBJ1-5; D not certain. The origin of this receptor is a man aged 18 to 29 in good health. Sequenced: memory CD4+ T cells sorted from blood. Specified subset: CD45RA-negative fraction. CDR3 protein: CASAQYSNQPQHF. CDR3 DNA sequence: TGTGCCAGTGCTCAGTATAGCAATCAGCCCCAGCATTTT.